Sequencing of this T cell receptor (beta chain) was carried out in a study of OX40 agonist ivuxolimab in advanced cancers. TCRdb's copy holds only in-frame clones and misses some; the assay was immunoSEQ multiplex PCR. The sample consists of some 81,000 clones, roughly 87% of them appearing once. Trimming removed 2 bases from V and 0 bases from J; junction bases left unmatched: 2. Germline CDR1 is SGHNT and CDR2 is YENEEA. This CDR3 is 15 amino acids long. This receptor was identified in an adult with an advanced solid tumor such as melanoma, head and neck, liver or kidney cancer. V and J are TRBV11-3 and TRBJ2-3; 7 positions match TRBD2. This specimen was CD4+ or CD8+ T cells sorted from blood, taken in a trial of the OX40 agonist ivuxolimab. In DNA form, the CDR3 reads TGTGCCAGCAGCTTACGTAGCGGGAGCACAGATACGCAGTATTTT. It encodes CASSLRSGSTDTQYF.